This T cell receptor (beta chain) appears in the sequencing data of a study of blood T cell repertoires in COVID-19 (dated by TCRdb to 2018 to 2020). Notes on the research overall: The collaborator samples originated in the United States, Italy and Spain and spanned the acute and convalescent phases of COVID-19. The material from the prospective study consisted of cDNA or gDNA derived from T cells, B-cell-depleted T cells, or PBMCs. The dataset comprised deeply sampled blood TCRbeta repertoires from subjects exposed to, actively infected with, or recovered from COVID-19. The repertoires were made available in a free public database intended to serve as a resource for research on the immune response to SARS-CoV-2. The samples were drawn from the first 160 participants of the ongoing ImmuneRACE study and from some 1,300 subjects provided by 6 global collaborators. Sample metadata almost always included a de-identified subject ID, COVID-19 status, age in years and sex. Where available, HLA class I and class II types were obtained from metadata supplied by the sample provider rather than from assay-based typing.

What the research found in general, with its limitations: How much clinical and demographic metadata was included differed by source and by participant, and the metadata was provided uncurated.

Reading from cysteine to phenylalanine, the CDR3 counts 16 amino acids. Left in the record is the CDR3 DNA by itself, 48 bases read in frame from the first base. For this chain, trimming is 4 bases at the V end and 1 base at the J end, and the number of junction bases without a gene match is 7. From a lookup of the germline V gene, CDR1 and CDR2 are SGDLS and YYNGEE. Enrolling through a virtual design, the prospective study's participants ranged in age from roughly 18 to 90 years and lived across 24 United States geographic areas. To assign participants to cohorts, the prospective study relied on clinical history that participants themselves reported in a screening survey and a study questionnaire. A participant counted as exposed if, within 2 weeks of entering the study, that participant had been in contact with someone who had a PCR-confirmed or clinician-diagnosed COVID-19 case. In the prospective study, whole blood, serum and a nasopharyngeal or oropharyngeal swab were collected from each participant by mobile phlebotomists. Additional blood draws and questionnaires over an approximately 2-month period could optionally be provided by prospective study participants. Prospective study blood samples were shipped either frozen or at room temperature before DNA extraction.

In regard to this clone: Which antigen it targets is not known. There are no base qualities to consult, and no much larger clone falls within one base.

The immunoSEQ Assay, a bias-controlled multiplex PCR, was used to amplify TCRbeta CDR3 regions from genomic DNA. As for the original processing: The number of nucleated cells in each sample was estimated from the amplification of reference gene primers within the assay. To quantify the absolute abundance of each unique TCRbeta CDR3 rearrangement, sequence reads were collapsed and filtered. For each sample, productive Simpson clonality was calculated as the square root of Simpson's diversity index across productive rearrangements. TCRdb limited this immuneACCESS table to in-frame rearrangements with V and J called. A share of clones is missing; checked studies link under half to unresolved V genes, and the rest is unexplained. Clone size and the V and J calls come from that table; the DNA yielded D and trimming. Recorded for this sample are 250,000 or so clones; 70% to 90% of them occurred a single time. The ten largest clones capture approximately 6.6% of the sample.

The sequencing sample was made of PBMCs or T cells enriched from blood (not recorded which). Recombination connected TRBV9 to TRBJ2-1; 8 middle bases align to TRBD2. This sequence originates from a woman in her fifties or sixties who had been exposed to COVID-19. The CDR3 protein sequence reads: CASSPQRGGSYNEQFF. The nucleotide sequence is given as TGTGCCAGCAGCCCCCAACGGGGGGGGTCCTACAATGAGCAGTTCTTC.